Shown below are 14 T cell receptor beta chains from a single sample sequenced in a study of blood T cell repertoires in COVID-19. TCRdb keeps only in-frame clones here, not all; method: immunoSEQ multiplex PCR. The repertoire holds approximately 100,000 clones, with 89% as singletons. Material: peripheral blood. The receptors originated from a woman in her sixties with acute or convalescent COVID-19.

The V call is TRBV27, the J call TRBJ2-1; a possible D gene is TRBD2 (5 bases). The germline V gene has CDR1 MNHEY and CDR2 SMNVEV (reference sequence). The CDR3 totals 14 residues. Trimming stripped 6 bases from V and 3 bases from J, with 12 bases between. The CDR3 sequence: CASRPAGNYNEQFF. The CDR3 DNA sequence: TGTGCCAGCAGACCCGCCGGGAACTACAATGAGCAGTTCTTC.

The chain recombines TRBV5-1 with TRBJ2-1; the D gene is possibly TRBD2 (5 bases). V was clipped by 4 bases and J by 3 bases, with 14 bases between them. This CDR3 has 15 residues. Per the germline V gene, CDR1 is SGHRS and CDR2 is YFSETQ. CDR3 residues: CASSLPEALYNEQFF. For the CDR3, the DNA is TGCGCCAGCAGCCTCCCGGAGGCCCTCTACAATGAGCAGTTCTTC.

The chain uses TRBV5-4 and TRBJ2-1; TRBD1 matches 8 bases. Germline-derived CDR1 and CDR2 are SGHNT and YYREEE (reference sequence). The CDR3 consists of 16 residues. V was clipped by 4 bases and J by 9 bases; unmatched bases: 15. The CDR3 region is CASSRRPGQGDGEQFF. In DNA form, the CDR3 reads TGTGCCAGCAGCCGTCGACCCGGACAGGGTGATGGTGAGCAGTTCTTC.

The V and J genes are TRBV2 and TRBJ2-2; D is perhaps TRBD1 (7 bases). The V end lost 6 bases, the J end lost 6 bases, and 26 bases lay between the germline ends. In germline, CDR1 is SNHLY, CDR2 FYNNEI. This CDR3 is built from 18 residues. The DNA of the CDR3 is TGTGCCAGCAGGCCCGACCGAGGGGGCAGTACGGGGGCCGGGGAGCTGTTTTTT. It encodes CASRPDRGGSTGAGELFF. Looking up the rest from reference TRBV2 and TRBJ2-2 gives the full variable domain: EPEVTQTPSHQVTQMGQEVILRCVPISNHLYFYWYRQILGQKVEFLVSFYNNEISEKSEIFDDQFSVERPDGSNFTLKIRSTKLEDSAMYFCASRPDRGGSTGAGELFFGEGSRLTVL.

The chain is built from TRBV19 and TRBJ1-5, with 7 nucleotides matching TRBD1. V dropped 8 bases and J dropped 5; count of bases not matched to a gene: 9. The V gene's germline CDR1 is LNHDA and CDR2 SQIVND (reference sequence). CDR3 length: 14 amino acids. CDR3 amino acids: CASRRQGGDQPQHF. The CDR3 nucleotides read TGTGCCAGTCGGAGACAGGGAGGCGATCAGCCCCAGCATTTT.

The genes are TRBV11-3 and TRBJ2-1; unclear D gene. V was clipped by 5 bases and J by 3 bases, with 17 bases between them. Germline lookup yields CDR1 SGHNT and CDR2 YENEEA. The CDR3 runs 16 residues. CDR3 bases: TGTGCCAGCAGCCCGAGACTCTTTAGCAGCTACAATGAGCAGTTCTTC. Its protein is CASSPRLFSSYNEQFF. Variable domain in full (rest from reference TRBV11-3 and TRBJ2-1): EAGVVQSPRYKIIEKKQPVAFWCNPISGHNTLYWYLQNLGQGPELLIRYENEEAVDDSQLPKDRFSAERLKGVDSTLKIQPAELGDSAVYLCASSPRLFSSYNEQFFGPGTRLTVL.

As to this clone: A read error may account for a junction end that differs from germline. V and J are TRBV27 and TRBJ1-2; 7 bases fit TRBD1. The germline V gene has CDR1 MNHEY and CDR2 SMNVEV (reference sequence). The length of the CDR3 is 19 residues. CDR3: CATSSRKLGTELSKLGYTF. DNA for the CDR3: TGTGCCACCAGTTCCCGGAAACTCGGGACAGAGCTGTCCAAATTGGGCTACACCTTC.

The CDR3 DNA follows: TGTGCCAGCAGAAGACTAGCGGAGGGCTACGAGCAGTACTTC. Amino acids: CASRRLAEGYEQYF. This chain uses TRBV6-1 with TRBJ2-7; 9 bases map to TRBD2. Germline CDR1 is MNHNS and CDR2 is SASEGT. The CDR3 length is 14 residues. The trim removed 6 bases at V and 3 bases at J, leaving 6 bases unmatched.

This clone was detected only once. The chain has TRBV18 and TRBJ1-2, with D possibly TRBD1 on 5 matching bases. Germline CDR1 reads KGHSH; CDR2 reads LQKENI. This CDR3 is built from 13 residues. Trimming cost V 3 bases and J 6 bases, with 11 bases left between them. The CDR3 DNA sequence: TGTGCCAGCTCACCCGGGGGGTCGGATGGCTACACCTTC. It translates to CASSPGGSDGYTF.

V gene TRBV5-1 combines with J gene TRBJ1-6; D is perhaps TRBD1 (5 bases). The ends were cut back, 5 bases at V and 5 bases at J, with 14 bases in the middle. CDR1 and CDR2 from the germline V gene are SGHRS and YFSETQ. The CDR3 sequence is 15 residues long. CDR3: CASSTAGGDNSPLHF. As DNA, the CDR3 is TGCGCCAGCAGTACCGCCGGGGGTGATAATTCACCCCTCCACTTT. Variable domain in full (rest from reference TRBV5-1 and TRBJ1-6): KAGVTQTPRYLIKTRGQQVTLSCSPISGHRSVSWYQQTPGQGLQFLFEYFSETQRNKGNFPGRFSGRQFSNSRSEMNVSTLELGDSALYLCASSTAGGDNSPLHFGNGTRLTVT.

The V gene is TRBV18, the J gene TRBJ2-1; perhaps TRBD2 as D (7 bases). Trimming took off 3 bases at V and 2 bases at J, with 17 bases between the two ends. The CDR3 has 17 amino acids. Germline CDR1 is KGHSH and CDR2 is LQKENI. CDR3 sequence: CASSPGGGGPPYNEQFF. In DNA, the CDR3 is TGTGCCAGCTCACCGGGGGGGGGCGGACCTCCCTACAATGAGCAGTTCTTC.

The chain has TRBV7-2 and TRBJ2-2; 8 nucleotides align to TRBD2. J gave up 6 bases and V 4 bases, and 7 bases lay outside the gene matches. The V gene's germline CDR1 is SGHTA and CDR2 FQGNSA. This CDR3 is 15 amino acids long. The CDR3 DNA sequence: TGTGCCAGCAGCTGGACTAGCAGTGCGGCCGGGGAGCTGTTTTTT. It encodes CASSWTSSAAGELFF. Filled out from reference TRBV7-2 and TRBJ2-2, the complete variable domain reads GAGVSQSPSNKVTEKGKDVELRCDPISGHTALYWYRQSLGQGLEFLIYFQGNSAPDKSGLPSDRFSAERTGGSVSTLTIQRTQQEDSAVYLCASSWTSSAAGELFFGEGSRLTVL.

The chain joins TRBV20-1 to TRBJ1-5, with TRBD1 as a possible D gene (5 bases). CDR1 is DFQATT, CDR2 SNEGSKA, per germline (reference sequence). The CDR3 is 16 residues long. V lost 5 bases to trimming and J lost 2 bases, with 19 bases between them. This CDR3 reads CSAREDNQGGNQPQHF. The CDR3 region has the DNA TGCAGTGCTCGTGAGGACAATCAGGGCGGCAATCAGCCCCAGCATTTT.

The chain is built from TRBV6-5 and TRBJ2-7, with TRBD1 as a possible D gene (6 bases). CDR3 length: 13 residues. Germline CDR1 reads MNHEY; CDR2 reads SVGAGI. V lost 8 bases and J lost 6, with 17 bases in between. The CDR3 here is CASVTGMSSEQYF. The CDR3 DNA follows: TGTGCCAGCGTTACAGGGATGTCTTCCGAGCAGTACTTC.